Given below is one T cell receptor (beta chain) in context. Its antigen specificity is not known. There are no base qualities to consult, and no much larger clone falls within one base. Library method: the immunoSEQ multiplex PCR assay. For the multiplex PCR, a mixture combining 60 forward primers for TCR Vbeta segments and 13 reverse primers for TCR Jbeta segments was used. A multiplex PCR assay on genomic DNA amplified the CDR3 region of rearranged TCR beta genes. The Illumina HiSeq System was used to sequence the amplified TCR beta libraries as 87-base-pair reads. As for the authors' bioinformatics: In a later analysis, some 80 million unique TCR beta chains were counted across the roughly 670 repertoires, and roughly 10 million of these chains were shared by at least two donors. Raw reads were error-corrected and collapsed into unique sequences by a nearest-neighbor algorithm in which closely related sequences were merged to remove PCR and sequencing errors. To assign V, D and J gene segments, CDR3 sequences were aligned to IMGT reference sequences. For a sequence to be retained, a match of at least six nucleotides to both a V gene segment and a J gene segment was required. Rearrangements were called productive when the CDR3 lacked stop codons and stayed in frame with V and J; all others were non-productive. CDR3 was defined by IMGT convention, running from the second conserved V-encoded cysteine to the conserved J-encoded phenylalanine. The earlier analysis of about 590 of the donors excluded sequences that lacked an unambiguous match to a single V gene segment. An earlier analysis of roughly 590 of the donors called V segments functional above 56.7% productive rearrangements and segregating when the between-donor standard deviation exceeded 5%. A statistical classification framework was built for diagnosing cytomegalovirus status from the catalog of TCR beta chain sequences. In a later analysis, TCR nucleotide sequences were compared against IMGT/GENE-DB human TR gene sequences so that V and J genes could be assigned. Using the TCRdist pipeline, a later analysis assigned CDR3 sequences along with most-parsimonious VDJ recombination scenarios. In a later analysis, each TCR beta chain was defined by its CDR3 amino acid sequence together with its V-gene family, and reads without a unique V-gene family were excluded. In a later analysis, 550 to 650 highly shared, low-generation-probability nucleotide sequences were removed to address suspected cross-contamination and a sequencing artifact. In a later analysis, a clonal expansion index for each public chain was calculated from normalized within-repertoire ranks of inferred template counts. A later analysis computed generation probabilities with a VDJ recombination model fitted to out-of-frame rearrangements, and checked the results against IGoR. In a later analysis, TCR-TCR, TCR-HLA and TCR-CMV co-occurrence was scored with hypergeometric tests, and a repertoire-size bias correction was applied to TCR pairs. To estimate false discovery rates, a later analysis permuted the HLA or CMV assignments 20 times. In a later analysis, co-occurring TCRs were grouped with DBSCAN, and TCRdist sequence similarity was added when clustering was performed within HLA-allele-positive subsets. Repertoires with fewer than 30,000 or more than 120,000 public chains, plus five repertoires with anomalous nucleotide sharing, were excluded from co-occurrence clustering. TCRdb limited this immuneACCESS table to in-frame rearrangements with V and J called. A share of clones is missing; checked studies link under half to unresolved V genes, and the rest is unexplained. V, J and clone size derive from that table, while D and trimming were established from the DNA sequence. The sample table holds more than 95,000 clones, of which 77% were seen once. The leading ten clones occupy roughly 12% of the sample.

This record belongs to a study of cytomegalovirus exposure and HLA in healthy donors (dated by TCRdb to 2015 to 2018). Context from the whole study: According to an earlier analysis of around 600 of the donors, 150 million to 200 million T cells yielded some 110 million unique TCR beta sequences and roughly 280 Gb of sequence data. Approximately 310 gigabases of sequencing data and tens of millions of unique TCR sequences were included in an early release covering several hundred HLA-typed donors. Among the roughly 380 genotyped donors, around 81% belonged to the genetic ancestry cluster associated with self-reported Caucasian donors. The study aimed to test whether cataloging public T cell receptors could reveal signatures of past pathogen exposure. The T cell repertoires of several hundred subjects were profiled by immunosequencing and related to cytomegalovirus serostatus. Along with the approximately 600-subject first cohort, a separate validation cohort of 120 different subjects was used. High-throughput TCR immunosequencing, statistical association of individual TCRs with disease status, and machine learning were combined to predict cytomegalovirus infection status. A later analysis re-examined previously published TCR beta repertoires from 610 or so donors and added high-resolution HLA genotyping to investigate patterns of TCR occurrence. Rather than drawing on any new phenotypic data, the later analysis identified candidate immune exposures from TCR beta sequences and the way those sequences occurred across donors. An earlier analysis of some 600 of the donors applied high-throughput TCR beta sequencing to assess whether each TCR beta V gene segment acted as functional or pseudogenic. Alongside the repertoire data, information on donor age, sex, ethnicity and CMV serostatus was compiled. A later genetic analysis used genome-wide SNP genotypes for about 60% of the roughly 670 donors, treating that subset as a discovery cohort. All discovery cohort repertoires had been generated using a single sequencing platform. HLA typing covered class I and class II loci at four-digit resolution. The number of typed donors differed by locus: about 629-640 for A, B, C, DRB1 and DQB1; roughly 510 for DQA1; around 580 for DPA1; and approximately 450 for DPB1. Several DR-DQ haplotypes were handled as single units for association and clustering because linkage in the cohort was strong. Across approximately 420 genotyped donors of the cohort, an average of about 240,000 unique TCR beta nucleotide sequences per donor were sequenced, and about a sixth of those sequences were non-productive.

Overall study results and their limits: The earlier analysis of 450 to 700 of the donors excluded 15 to 20 rarely observed V segments, including chromosome 9 orphons, because counts were too low. A later analysis found that TCR association rates varied across HLA loci, with DRB1 alleles showing the most associated TCRs and HLA-C alleles the fewest. The study gave a list of under 200 TCR beta chains associated with cytomegalovirus. Assigning TCR associations to individual alleles was difficult when HLA alleles, especially DR and DQ, strongly co-occurred. A few of the identified cytomegalovirus-associated TCR beta chains were confirmed in vitro to be specific for cytomegalovirus antigens. Because some donors lacked HLA typing at each locus, the association tests relied only on the typed subset. A later analysis associated roughly 17,000 TCR beta sequences with specific HLA alleles at a false discovery rate of 0.05. Sequencing depth was assumed to be roughly uniform across donors in the presence/absence analyses, though that assumption may not hold. Cytomegalovirus status was reported to be diagnosed by the classifier with high specificity and sensitivity in both the original and validation cohorts. A further reported finding was that TCR beta sequences accurately predicted the HLA-A and HLA-B alleles for most subjects in the first cohort. V-gene and J-gene trimming of TCR beta chains was associated with a missense DCLRE1C variant in a later genetic analysis, and the association was replicated in an independent cohort. Compared with equally common non-associated chains, HLA-associated TCR beta chains in a later analysis were more clonally expanded and had lower generation probabilities. In a later analysis, most CMV-associated TCR beta chains were found to appear HLA-restricted, with HLA associations seemingly driven largely by CMV exposure. According to a later genetic analysis, donors in an Asian-associated ancestry cluster had fewer N-insertions in productive TCRs than the approximately 610-donor mean. According to a later analysis, parvovirus B19, influenza, CMV and Epstein-Barr virus appeared linked to several top co-occurrence clusters. For the cohort, immune exposure information was limited to CMV serostatus. Most TCR sequences were observed very rarely across donors, whereas some public TCRs were present in many individuals. According to the authors, the approach could potentially be generalized to other disease states and immunological phenotypes. An earlier analysis of approximately 590 of the donors showed that most TCR beta V segments appeared in productive rearrangements either about 90% or about 30% of the time, which broadly matched IMGT annotations. Linkage disequilibrium might explain the correlated functional status among segregating V segments, but an unknown experimental factor could not be ruled out. Only TCR beta chains were sequenced in this cohort, and the absence of alpha or paired-chain data limited detectable features. A cluster of highly shared sequence variants was judged likely to be a technical artifact of the sequencing pipeline.

The cohort consisted of 666 healthy bone marrow donors. Cohort members were all nominally healthy when sampled, although unrecorded immune exposures were likely present. The donor tested CMV seropositive and was one of the 289 seropositive cohort members. A peripheral blood sample was provided by each donor, and peripheral blood mononuclear cells were used for TCR beta sequencing. Genomic DNA was extracted from the blood cell samples with the Qiagen DNeasy Blood Extraction Kit. The source material was PBMCs. This sequence originates from a woman aged 40 to 50 in good health and CMV-seropositive.

The DNA sequence reads TGCGCCAGCAGCACTGGACAGGGATTCTCTGGAAACACCATATATTTT. Its protein product is CASSTGQGFSGNTIYF. The chain uses TRBV5-1 and TRBJ1-3; 8 middle bases align to TRBD1. The CDR3 measures 16 amino acids from cysteine to phenylalanine. Only the CDR3 portion is preserved as DNA: 48 bases, with reading frame beginning at the first base. Taken from the germline V gene, the CDR1 and CDR2 loops are SGHRS and YFSETQ. Relative to germline, V is missing 4 bases and J is missing 0 bases, with 6 bases of the junction outside any gene match. With the portions outside the CDR3 filled from the reference TRBV5-1 and TRBJ1-3 genes, the complete variable region becomes KAGVTQTPRYLIKTRGQQVTLSCSPISGHRSVSWYQQTPGQGLQFLFEYFSETQRNKGNFPGRFSGRQFSNSRSEMNVSTLELGDSALYLCASSTGQGFSGNTIYFGEGSWLTVV.